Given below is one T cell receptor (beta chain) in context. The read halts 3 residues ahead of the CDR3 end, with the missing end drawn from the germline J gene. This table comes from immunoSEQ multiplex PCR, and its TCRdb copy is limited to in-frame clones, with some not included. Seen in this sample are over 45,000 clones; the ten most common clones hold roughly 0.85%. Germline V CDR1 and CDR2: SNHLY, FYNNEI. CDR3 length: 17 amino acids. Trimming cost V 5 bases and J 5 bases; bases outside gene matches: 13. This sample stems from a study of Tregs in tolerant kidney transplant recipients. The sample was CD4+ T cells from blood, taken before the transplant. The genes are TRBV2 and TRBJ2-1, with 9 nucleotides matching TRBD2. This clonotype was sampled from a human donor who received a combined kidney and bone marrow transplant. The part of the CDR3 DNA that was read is TGTGCCAGCAGTCCATGGGGGCCTAGCGGGATCAACAATGAG. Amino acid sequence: CASSPWGPSGINNE. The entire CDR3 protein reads CASSPWGPSGINNEQFF.